This T cell receptor (beta chain) was sequenced during a study of cytomegalovirus exposure and HLA in healthy donors. The J segment lost 7 bases and the V segment lost 5 bases, leaving 16 bases of the junction unmatched. CDR1 and CDR2 from the germline V gene are SNHLY and FYNNEI. This CDR3 has 17 residues. The primer mix had 60 Vbeta and 13 Jbeta primers. Data came from immunoSEQ multiplex PCR; TCRdb stores just in-frame clones and leaves some out. The sample contains roughly 130,000 clones, just over 75% of which appear only once. The TCR originated in a woman in her forties or fifties in good health and CMV-seronegative. The sequenced sample was PBMCs. The chain recombines TRBV2 with TRBJ2-1, with 8 bases fitting TRBD2. CDR3 sequence: CASSPPPREGRRNEQFF. The CDR3 coding sequence is TGTGCCAGCAGTCCACCCCCTCGGGAGGGCCGGAGGAATGAGCAGTTCTTC.